This T cell receptor beta chain originates from a study of technical replicates of blood from a few donors. The germline V gene has CDR1 SGHTS and CDR2 YDEGEE. The CDR3 is made up of 16 amino acids. With 4 bases removed from V and 3 bases from J, the gap between germline ends came to 14 bases. Repertoires were generated with immunoSEQ multiplex PCR, while TCRdb's copy carries only in-frame clones and drops some. The repertoire holds approximately 50,000 clones, with about 82% as singletons. The chain combines TRBV5-8 with TRBJ2-6; D possibly corresponds to TRBD2 (5 bases). The TCR sequence derives from a human donor in good health. Some clones in this sample may be carry-over from other donors' samples. Sequencing input: PBMCs. CDR3 amino acids: CASSPEGNVGANVLTF. The CDR3 DNA reads TGTGCCAGCAGCCCCGAGGGTAATGTTGGGGCCAACGTCCTGACTTTC.